The sequence of this T cell receptor beta chain was determined in a study of blood T cell repertoires in COVID-19. Per the germline V gene, CDR1 is SGHKS and CDR2 is YYEKEE (reference sequence). The CDR3 sequence is 14 residues long. The V gene end was trimmed by 2 bases and the J gene end by 6 bases; junction bases not matched to a gene: 4. Authors' data handling: The assay estimated nucleated cells by amplifying reference gene primers. The repertoire was sequenced with immunoSEQ multiplex PCR; TCRdb's copy has only in-frame clones and lacks some. V and J calls and clone size are given by that table; D and trimming were obtained from the DNA. The table lists more than 100,000 clones, about nine tenths of them singletons.

V is TRBV5-5 and J is TRBJ2-1; 8 bases fit TRBD2. The TCR originated in a woman in her seventies with acute or convalescent COVID-19. The specimen sequenced was peripheral blood. The CDR3 region is CASSLPGLGNEQFF. Here the CDR3 DNA reads TGTGCCAGCAGCTTACCGGGACTAGGCAATGAGCAGTTCTTC. Filled out from reference TRBV5-5 and TRBJ2-1, the complete variable domain reads DAGVTQSPTHLIKTRGQQVTLRCSPISGHKSVSWYQQVLGQGPQFIFQYYEKEERGRGNFPDRFSARQFPNYSSELNVNALLLGDSALYLCASSLPGLGNEQFFGPGTRLTVL.